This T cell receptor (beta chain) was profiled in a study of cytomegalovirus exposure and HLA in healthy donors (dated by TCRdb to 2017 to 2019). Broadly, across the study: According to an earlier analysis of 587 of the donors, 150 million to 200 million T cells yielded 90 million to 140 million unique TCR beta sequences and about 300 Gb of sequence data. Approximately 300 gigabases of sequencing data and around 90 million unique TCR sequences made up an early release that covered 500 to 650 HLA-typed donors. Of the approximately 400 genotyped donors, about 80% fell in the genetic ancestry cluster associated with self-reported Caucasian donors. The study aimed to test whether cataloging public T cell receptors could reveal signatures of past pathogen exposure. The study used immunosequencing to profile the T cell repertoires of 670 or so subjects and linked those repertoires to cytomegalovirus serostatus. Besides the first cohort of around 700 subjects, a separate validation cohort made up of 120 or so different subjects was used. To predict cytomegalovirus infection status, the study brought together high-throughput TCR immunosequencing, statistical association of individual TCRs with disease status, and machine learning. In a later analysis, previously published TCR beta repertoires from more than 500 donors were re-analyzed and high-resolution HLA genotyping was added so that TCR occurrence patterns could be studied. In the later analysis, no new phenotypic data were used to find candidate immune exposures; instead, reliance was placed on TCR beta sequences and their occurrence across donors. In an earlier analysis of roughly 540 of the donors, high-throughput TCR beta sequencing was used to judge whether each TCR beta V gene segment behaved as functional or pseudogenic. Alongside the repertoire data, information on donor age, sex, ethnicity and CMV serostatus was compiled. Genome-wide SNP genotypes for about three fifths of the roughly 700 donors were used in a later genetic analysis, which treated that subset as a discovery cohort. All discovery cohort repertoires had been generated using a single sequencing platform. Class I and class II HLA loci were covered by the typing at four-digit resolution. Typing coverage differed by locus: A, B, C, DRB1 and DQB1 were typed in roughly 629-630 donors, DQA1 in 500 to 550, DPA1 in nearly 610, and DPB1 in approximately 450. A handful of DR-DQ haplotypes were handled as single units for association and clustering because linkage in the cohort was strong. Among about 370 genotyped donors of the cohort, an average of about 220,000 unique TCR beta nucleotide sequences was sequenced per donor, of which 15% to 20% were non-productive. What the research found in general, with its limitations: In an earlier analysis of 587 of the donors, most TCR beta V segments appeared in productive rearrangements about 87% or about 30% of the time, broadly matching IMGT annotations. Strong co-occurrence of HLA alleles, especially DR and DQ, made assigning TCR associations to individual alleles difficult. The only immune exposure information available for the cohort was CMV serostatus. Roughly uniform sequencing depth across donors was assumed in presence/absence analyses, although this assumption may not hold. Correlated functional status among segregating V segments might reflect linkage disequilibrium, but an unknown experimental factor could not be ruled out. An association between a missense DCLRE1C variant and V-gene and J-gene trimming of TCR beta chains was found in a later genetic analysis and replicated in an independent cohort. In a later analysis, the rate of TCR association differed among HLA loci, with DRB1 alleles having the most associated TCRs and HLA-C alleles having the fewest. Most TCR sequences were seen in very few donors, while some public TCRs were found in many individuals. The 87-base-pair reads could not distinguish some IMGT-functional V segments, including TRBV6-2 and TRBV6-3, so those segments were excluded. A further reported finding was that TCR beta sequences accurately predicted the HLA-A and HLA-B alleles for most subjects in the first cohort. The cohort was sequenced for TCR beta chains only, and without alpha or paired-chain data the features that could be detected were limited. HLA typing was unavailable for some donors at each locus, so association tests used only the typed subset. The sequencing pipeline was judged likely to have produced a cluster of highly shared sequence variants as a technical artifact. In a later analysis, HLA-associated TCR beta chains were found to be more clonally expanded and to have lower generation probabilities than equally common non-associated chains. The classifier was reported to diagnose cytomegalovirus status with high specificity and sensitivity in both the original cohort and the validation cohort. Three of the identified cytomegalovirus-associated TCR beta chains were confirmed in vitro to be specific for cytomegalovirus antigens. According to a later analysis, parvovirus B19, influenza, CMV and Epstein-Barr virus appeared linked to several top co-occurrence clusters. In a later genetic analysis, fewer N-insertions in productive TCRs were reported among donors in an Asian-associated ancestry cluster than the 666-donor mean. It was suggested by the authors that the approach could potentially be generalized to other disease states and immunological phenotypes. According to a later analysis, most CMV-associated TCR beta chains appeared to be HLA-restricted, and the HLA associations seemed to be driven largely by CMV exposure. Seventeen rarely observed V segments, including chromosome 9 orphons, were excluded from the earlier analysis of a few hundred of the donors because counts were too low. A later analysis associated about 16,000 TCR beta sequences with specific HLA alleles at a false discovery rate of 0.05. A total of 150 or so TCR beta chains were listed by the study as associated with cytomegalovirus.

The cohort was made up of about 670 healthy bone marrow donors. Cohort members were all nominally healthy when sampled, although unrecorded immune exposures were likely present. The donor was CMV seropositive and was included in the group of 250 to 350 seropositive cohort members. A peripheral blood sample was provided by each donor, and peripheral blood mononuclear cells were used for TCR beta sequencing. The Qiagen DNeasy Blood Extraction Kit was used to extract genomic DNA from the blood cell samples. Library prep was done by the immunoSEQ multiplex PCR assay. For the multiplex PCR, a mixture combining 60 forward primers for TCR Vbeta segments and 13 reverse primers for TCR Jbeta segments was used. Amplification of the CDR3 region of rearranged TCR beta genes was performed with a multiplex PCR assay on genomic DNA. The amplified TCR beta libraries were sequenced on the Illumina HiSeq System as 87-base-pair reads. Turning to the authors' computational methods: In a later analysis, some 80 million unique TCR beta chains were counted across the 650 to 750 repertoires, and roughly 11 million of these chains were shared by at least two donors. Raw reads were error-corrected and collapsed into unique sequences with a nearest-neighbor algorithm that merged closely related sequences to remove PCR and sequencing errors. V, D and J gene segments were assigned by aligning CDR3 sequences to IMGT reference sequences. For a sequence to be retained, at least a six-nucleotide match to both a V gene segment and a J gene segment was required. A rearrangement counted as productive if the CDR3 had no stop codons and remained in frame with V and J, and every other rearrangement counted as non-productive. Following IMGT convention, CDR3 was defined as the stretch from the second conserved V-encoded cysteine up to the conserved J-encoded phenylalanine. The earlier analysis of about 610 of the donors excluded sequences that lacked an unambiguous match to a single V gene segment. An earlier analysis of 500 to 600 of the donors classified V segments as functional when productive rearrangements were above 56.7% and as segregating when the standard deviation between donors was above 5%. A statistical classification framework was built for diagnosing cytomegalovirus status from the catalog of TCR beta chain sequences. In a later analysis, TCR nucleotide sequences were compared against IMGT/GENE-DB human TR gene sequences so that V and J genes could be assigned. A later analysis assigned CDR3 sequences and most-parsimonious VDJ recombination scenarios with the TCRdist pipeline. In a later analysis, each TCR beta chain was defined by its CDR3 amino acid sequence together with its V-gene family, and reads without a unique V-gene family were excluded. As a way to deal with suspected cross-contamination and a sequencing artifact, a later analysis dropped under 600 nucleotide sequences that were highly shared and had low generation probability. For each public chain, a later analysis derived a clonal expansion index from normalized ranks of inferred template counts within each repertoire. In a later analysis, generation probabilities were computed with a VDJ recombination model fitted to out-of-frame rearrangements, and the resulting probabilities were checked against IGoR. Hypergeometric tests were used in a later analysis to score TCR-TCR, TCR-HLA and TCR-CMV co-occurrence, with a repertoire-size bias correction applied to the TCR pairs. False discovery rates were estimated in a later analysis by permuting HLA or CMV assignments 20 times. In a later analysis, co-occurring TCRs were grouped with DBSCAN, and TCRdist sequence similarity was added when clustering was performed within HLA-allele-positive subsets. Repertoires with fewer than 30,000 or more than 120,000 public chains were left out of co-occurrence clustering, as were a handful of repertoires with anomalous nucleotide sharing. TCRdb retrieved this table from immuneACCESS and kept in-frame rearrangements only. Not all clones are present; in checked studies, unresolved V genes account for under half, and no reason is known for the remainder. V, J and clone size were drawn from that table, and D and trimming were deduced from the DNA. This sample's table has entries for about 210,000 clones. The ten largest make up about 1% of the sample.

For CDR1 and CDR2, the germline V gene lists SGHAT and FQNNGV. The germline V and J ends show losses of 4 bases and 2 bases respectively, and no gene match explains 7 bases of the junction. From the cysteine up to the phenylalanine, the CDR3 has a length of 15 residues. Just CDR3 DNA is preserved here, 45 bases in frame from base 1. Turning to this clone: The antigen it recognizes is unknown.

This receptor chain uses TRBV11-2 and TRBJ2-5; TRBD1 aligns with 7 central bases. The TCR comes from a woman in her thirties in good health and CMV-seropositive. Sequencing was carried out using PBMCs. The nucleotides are TGTGCCAGCAGCTGGGGGACAGTGGGGCAAGAGACCCAGTACTTC. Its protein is CASSWGTVGQETQYF.